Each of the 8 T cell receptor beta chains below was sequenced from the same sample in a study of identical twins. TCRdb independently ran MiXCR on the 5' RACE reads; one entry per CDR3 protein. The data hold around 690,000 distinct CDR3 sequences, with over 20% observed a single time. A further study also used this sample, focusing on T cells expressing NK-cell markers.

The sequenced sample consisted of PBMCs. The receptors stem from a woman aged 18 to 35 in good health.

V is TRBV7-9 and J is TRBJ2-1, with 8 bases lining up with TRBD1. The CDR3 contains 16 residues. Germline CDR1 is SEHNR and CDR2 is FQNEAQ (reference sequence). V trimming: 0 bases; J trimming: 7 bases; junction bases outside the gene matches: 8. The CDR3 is CASSLAFQGAKNEQFF. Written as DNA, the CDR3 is TGTGCCAGCAGCTTAGCATTTCAGGGGGCGAAAAATGAGCAGTTCTTC.

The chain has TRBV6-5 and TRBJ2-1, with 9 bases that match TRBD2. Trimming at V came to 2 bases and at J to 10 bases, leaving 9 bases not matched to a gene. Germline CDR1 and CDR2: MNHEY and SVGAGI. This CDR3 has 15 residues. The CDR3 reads CASSYRGGRAHEQFF. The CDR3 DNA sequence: TGTGCCAGCAGTTACAGGGGCGGGAGGGCGCACGAGCAGTTCTTC.

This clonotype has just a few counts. This CDR3 is CASSQERREKSYNEQFF. CDR3 in DNA: TGCGCCAGCAGCCAAGAGAGGCGGGAGAAGTCCTACAATGAGCAGTTCTTC. V usage is TRBV4-1 and J usage is TRBJ2-1; 7 nucleotides line up with TRBD2. The junction had 6 bases not matched to a gene; V was cut back by 0 bases and J by 1 base. The CDR3 covers 17 residues. Germline CDR1 reads MGHRA; CDR2 reads YSYEKL.

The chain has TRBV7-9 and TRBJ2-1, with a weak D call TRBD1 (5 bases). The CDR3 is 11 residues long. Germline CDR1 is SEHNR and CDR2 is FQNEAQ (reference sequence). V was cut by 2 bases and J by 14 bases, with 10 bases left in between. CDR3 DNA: TGTGCCAGCAGCTTACCCAGGGTGGAGTTCTTC. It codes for CASSLPRVEFF.

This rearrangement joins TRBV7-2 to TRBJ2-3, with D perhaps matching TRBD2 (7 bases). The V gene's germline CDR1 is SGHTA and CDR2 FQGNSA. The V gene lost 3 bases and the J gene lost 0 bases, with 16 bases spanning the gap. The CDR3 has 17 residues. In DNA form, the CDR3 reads TGTGCCAGCAGCTTCGTTGCTGGGGGGGCTAGCACAGATACGCAGTATTTT. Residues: CASSFVAGGASTDTQYF.

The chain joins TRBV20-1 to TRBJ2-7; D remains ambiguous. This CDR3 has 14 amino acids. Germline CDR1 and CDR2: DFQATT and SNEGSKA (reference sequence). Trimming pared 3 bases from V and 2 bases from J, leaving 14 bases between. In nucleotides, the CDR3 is TGCAGTGCTAGCTCCCACAGCCCGACCTACGAGCAGTACTTC. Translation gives CSASSHSPTYEQYF.

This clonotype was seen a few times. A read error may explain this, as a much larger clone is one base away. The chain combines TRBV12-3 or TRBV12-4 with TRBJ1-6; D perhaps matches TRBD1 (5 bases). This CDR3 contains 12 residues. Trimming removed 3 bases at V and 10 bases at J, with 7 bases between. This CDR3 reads CASSLGESPLHF. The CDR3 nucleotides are TGTGCCAGCAGTTTGGGGGAATCACCCCTCCACTTT.

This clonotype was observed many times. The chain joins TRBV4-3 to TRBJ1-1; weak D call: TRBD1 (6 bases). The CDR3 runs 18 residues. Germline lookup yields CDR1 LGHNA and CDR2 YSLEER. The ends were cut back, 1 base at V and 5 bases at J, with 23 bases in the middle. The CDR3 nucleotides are TGCGCCAGCAGCCAAGGACCCACGATCCAGGGGCCTAAGACTGAAGCTTTCTTT. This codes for CASSQGPTIQGPKTEAFF.